One and the same sample provided the 30 T cell receptor beta chains below, sequenced in a study of blood T cell repertoires in COVID-19. Clones were read by immunoSEQ multiplex PCR, and TCRdb kept only the in-frame ones, dropping some. The repertoire holds about 220,000 clones, with roughly 84% as singletons. Sequencing used peripheral blood. The receptors were sampled from a woman in her sixties or seventies who had recovered from COVID-19.

The CDR3 spells CASSPTSGSSYEQYF. CDR3 nucleotide sequence: TGTGCCAGCAGCCCGACTAGCGGCAGCTCCTACGAGCAGTACTTC. The chain links TRBV9 to TRBJ2-7, with TRBD2 matching over 9 bases. The V gene's germline CDR1 is SGDLS and CDR2 YYNGEE. Trimming removed 4 bases from V and 0 bases from J; junction bases left unmatched: 5. The CDR3 sequence is 15 residues long.

The gene calls are TRBV7-2 and TRBJ1-2; tentative D call: TRBD1 (6 bases). Germline V gene sequence: CDR1 SGHTA, CDR2 FQGNSA. Deletions cut 5 bases from V and 8 bases from J, with 12 bases between. The CDR3 has 12 residues. The CDR3 DNA reads TGTGCCAGCAGCCCGCGGCAGGGGGGCTACACCTTC. Translated, it gives CASSPRQGGYTF. The whole variable domain, remainder taken from reference TRBV7-2 and TRBJ1-2, is GAGVSQSPSNKVTEKGKDVELRCDPISGHTALYWYRQSLGQGLEFLIYFQGNSAPDKSGLPSDRFSAERTGGSVSTLTIQRTQQEDSAVYLCASSPRQGGYTFGSGTRLTVV.

This clone has only a few counts. The gene calls are TRBV11-2 and TRBJ2-1; the match to TRBD2 covers 10 bases. V gave up 7 bases and J gave up 4 bases; unmatched junction bases: 7. This CDR3 has 15 amino acids. Germline V gene sequence: CDR1 SGHAT, CDR2 FQNNGV. The CDR3 DNA sequence: TGTGCCAGCACACTAGCGGGGACTTTATACAATGAGCAGTTCTTC. Amino acids: CASTLAGTLYNEQFF.

The J gene is TRBJ2-7, the V gene TRBV29-1; D is undetermined. Germline CDR1 is SQVTM and CDR2 is ANQGSEA. The CDR3 contains 10 residues. V gave up 8 bases and J gave up 5 bases, with 10 bases separating them. Here the CDR3 DNA reads TGCAGCCCTATAGTTGACGAGCAGTACTTC. It specifies CSPIVDEQYF.

This clone was seen only once. This rearrangement joins TRBV5-4 to TRBJ1-4; the D is unclear. The ends were cut back, 4 bases at V and 8 bases at J, with 15 bases in the middle. This CDR3 spans 14 amino acids. Germline-derived CDR1 and CDR2 are SGHNT and YYREEE (reference sequence). CDR3 in amino acids: CASSPFGREEKLFF. CDR3 nucleotides: TGTGCCAGCAGCCCCTTCGGGCGGGAAGAAAAACTGTTTTTT.

In this sample, this clone turned up a few times. CDR3 loop: CASSTGTGIIQPQHF. The DNA for the CDR3 is TGTGCCAGTAGCACCGGGACAGGGATAATTCAGCCCCAGCATTTT. V is TRBV19 and J is TRBJ1-5; 9 nucleotides agree with TRBD1. Losses at the gene ends were 6 bases for V and 6 bases for J; bases not matched to a gene: 9. Per the germline V gene, CDR1 is LNHDA and CDR2 is SQIVND (reference sequence). The length of the CDR3 is 15 residues.

The V call is TRBV6-1, the J call TRBJ2-7, with D perhaps matching TRBD1 (5 bases). The CDR3 is 15 residues long. With 1 base removed from V and 0 bases from J, the gap between germline ends came to 10 bases. From germline, CDR1 is MNHNS and CDR2 SASEGT. CDR3 nucleotide sequence: TGTGCCAGCAGTGAAGTTGTAGGGGCCTCCTACGAGCAGTACTTC. It encodes CASSEVVGASYEQYF.

CDR3 sequence (DNA): TGTGCCAGCAGCTTGCTGACTGCTTGGGGCACAGATACGCAGTATTTT. Residues: CASSLLTAWGTDTQYF. The rearrangement links TRBV5-6 to TRBJ2-3; D call uncertain. CDR1 and CDR2 (germline): SGHDT, YYEEEE. The CDR3 has 16 amino acids. V was cut by 1 base and J by 1 base, with 13 bases left in between.

The CDR3 region is CASSPRGQGNNEQFF. The CDR3 bases are TGTGCCAGCTCACCTCGGGGACAGGGGAACAATGAGCAGTTCTTC. The rearrangement uses TRBV18 and TRBJ2-1; 10 nucleotides match TRBD1. CDR3 length: 15 amino acids. CDR1 and CDR2 from the germline V gene are KGHSH and LQKENI. V lost 3 bases and J lost 5; bases outside the gene matches: 4.

This chain links TRBV5-1 with TRBJ2-5, with a weak D call TRBD2 (7 bases). Germline V lookup: CDR1 SGHRS, CDR2 YFSETQ. V was shortened by 2 bases and J by 5 bases, with 13 bases between the two germline ends. The CDR3 covers 14 residues. The CDR3 spells CASSLRGGLETQYF. CDR3 sequence (DNA): TGCGCCAGCAGCTTAAGGGGGGGCCTCGAGACCCAGTACTTC.

This chain connects TRBV6-6 to TRBJ1-5, with D perhaps matching TRBD1 (5 bases). V shed 6 bases and J shed 2 bases, with 14 bases lying between them. CDR3 length: 15 residues. Germline CDR1 is MNHNY and CDR2 is SVGAGI (reference sequence). Here the CDR3 reads CASRVGGYGNQPQHF. The DNA for the CDR3 is TGTGCCAGCAGGGTGGGGGGGTACGGCAATCAGCCCCAGCATTTT.

The V gene is TRBV5-6, the J gene TRBJ2-3; D uncertain. Germline CDR1 reads SGHDT; CDR2 reads YYEEEE. The germline V and J ends were trimmed by 1 base and 0 bases, with 9 bases remaining between them. This CDR3 comprises 15 residues. DNA for the CDR3: TGTGCCAGCAGCTTGCCTGGCCTGAGCACAGATACGCAGTATTTT. Amino acid sequence: CASSLPGLSTDTQYF.

This chain uses TRBV30 with TRBJ1-5; D not resolved. This CDR3 is built from 14 residues. V was clipped by 0 bases and J by 3 bases, with 9 bases between them. Germline CDR1 GTSNPN, CDR2 SVGIG (reference sequence). This chain's CDR3 is CAWSVGEFNQPQHF. CDR3 nucleotides: TGTGCCTGGAGTGTCGGAGAATTCAATCAGCCCCAGCATTTT. Full variable domain (remainder filled in from reference TRBV30 and TRBJ1-5): SQTIHQWPATLVQPVGSPLSLECTVEGTSNPNLYWYRQAAGRGLQLLFYSVGIGQISSEVPQNLSASRPQDRQFILSSKKLLLSDSGFYLCAWSVGEFNQPQHFGDGTRLSIL.

The V and J genes are TRBV9 and TRBJ2-3; the match to TRBD2 covers 8 bases. In germline, CDR1 is SGDLS, CDR2 YYNGEE. Trimming at V came to 3 bases and at J to 2 bases, leaving 5 bases not matched to a gene. This CDR3 has 15 amino acids. The CDR3 DNA follows: TGTGCCAGCAGCGCCGGGGGGGCGGACACAGATACGCAGTATTTT. Its protein is CASSAGGADTDTQYF.

The rearrangement joins TRBV29-1 to TRBJ1-2, with 8 nucleotides matching TRBD1. There are 12 residues in the CDR3. Germline V CDR1 and CDR2: SQVTM, ANQGSEA. The CDR3 DNA reads TGCGTAGTGGCAGGGGGCGCCGAAGGCTACACCTTC. Protein product: CVVAGGAEGYTF.

The V and J genes are TRBV27 and TRBJ1-2, with TRBD1 matching 8 bases. The CDR3 has 14 residues. Trimming removed 6 bases from V and 4 bases from J; junction bases left unmatched: 7. Germline V gene data show CDR1 as MNHEY and CDR2 as SMNVEV (reference sequence). This chain's CDR3 is CASRSTGVSYGYTF. The CDR3, as DNA: TGTGCCAGCAGGTCGACAGGGGTTAGCTATGGCTACACCTTC.

The V and J genes are TRBV7-2 and TRBJ2-2; TRBD2 is a possible D gene (6 bases). CDR3 length: 14 residues. Deletions cut 6 bases from V and 6 bases from J, with 14 bases between. Per germline, CDR1 SGHTA and CDR2 FQGNSA. In nucleotides, the CDR3 is TGTGCCAGCAGACTGTCAGCGGGTCCCGGGGAGCTGTTTTTT. Its translation is CASRLSAGPGELFF.

The rearrangement uses TRBV12-5 and TRBJ2-2; D may be TRBD1 (6 bases). V lost 4 bases and J lost 3, with 24 bases in between. In germline, CDR1 is LGHNT, CDR2 FRNRAP. The CDR3 is 19 amino acids. CDR3 bases: TGTGCTAGTGGTTCTGTCCGACCGGAAGCAGGGGTAGACACCGGGGAGCTGTTTTTT. This sequence encodes CASGSVRPEAGVDTGELFF.

This clone was counted only a few times. V and J are TRBV6-2 or TRBV6-3 and TRBJ1-1; 7 bases are shared with TRBD1. This CDR3 spans 19 amino acids. Germline CDR1 reads MNHEY; CDR2 reads SVGEGT. The V gene end was trimmed by 1 base and the J gene end by 0 bases; junction bases not matched to a gene: 14. The CDR3 sequence: CASSYYPRDSYYMNTEAFF. CDR3 nucleotide sequence: TGTGCCAGCAGTTACTACCCTCGGGACAGCTACTACATGAACACTGAAGCTTTCTTT.

For the CDR3, the DNA is TGTGCCAGCAACCGCCAGAGCACAGATACGCAGTATTTT. Its translation: CASNRQSTDTQYF. V is TRBV6-5 and J is TRBJ2-3; no definite D call. The length of the CDR3 is 13 residues. Trimming stripped 7 bases from V and 0 bases from J, with 8 bases between. Germline V lookup: CDR1 MNHEY, CDR2 SVGAGI.

This clone was picked up one time. The chain joins TRBV25-1 to TRBJ1-1; perhaps TRBD1 as D (6 bases). Deletions cut 6 bases from V and 4 bases from J, with 15 bases between. The CDR3 covers 14 residues. Germline CDR1 is MGHDK and CDR2 is SYGVNS. The CDR3 loop is CASSGGGRITEAFF. The CDR3 nucleotides are TGTGCCAGCAGCGGGGGGGGCAGAATCACTGAAGCTTTCTTT.

The rearrangement uses TRBV6-5 and TRBJ1-1; 7 nucleotides agree with TRBD1. Germline values: CDR1 MNHEY, CDR2 SVGAGI. V trimming: 5 bases; J trimming: 5 bases; junction bases outside the gene matches: 8. The CDR3 extends over 14 amino acids. CDR3 region: CASSRDSRTTEAFF. In nucleotides, the CDR3 is TGTGCCAGCAGTCGGGACAGCCGCACGACTGAAGCTTTCTTT.

The V call is TRBV5-1, the J call TRBJ1-1; 9 bases line up with TRBD1. V dropped 6 bases and J dropped 0; count of bases not matched to a gene: 6. CDR1 is SGHRS, CDR2 YFSETQ, per germline. The CDR3 runs to 15 residues. The CDR3 loop is CASTGTGSMNTEAFF. In nucleotides, the CDR3 is TGCGCCAGCACCGGGACAGGGAGCATGAACACTGAAGCTTTCTTT.

The V call is TRBV12-5, the J call TRBJ1-1, with D possibly being TRBD1 (6 bases). Trimming removed 7 bases from V and 2 bases from J, with 20 bases in between. The CDR3 is 16 amino acids. Germline V gives CDR1 LGHNT, CDR2 FRNRAP. The CDR3 sequence: CASAKSPGQINTEAFF. DNA of the CDR3: TGTGCTAGTGCCAAATCGCCCGGACAGATCAACACTGAAGCTTTCTTT.

The chain joins TRBV19 to TRBJ1-2, with 8 bases lining up with TRBD1. The CDR3 has 16 amino acids. Germline values: CDR1 LNHDA, CDR2 SQIVND (reference sequence). With V trimmed by 7 bases and J by 1 base, 11 bases remained unmatched. CDR3 protein: CASTVRGRGYNYGYTF. The CDR3 DNA reads as TGTGCCAGTACGGTCAGGGGGCGAGGGTATAACTATGGCTACACCTTC. Together with reference TRBV19 and TRBJ1-2, the CDR3 gives the full variable domain: DGGITQSPKYLFRKEGQNVTLSCEQNLNHDAMYWYRQDPGQGLRLIYYSQIVNDFQKGDIAEGYSVSREKKESFPLTVTSAQKNPTAFYLCASTVRGRGYNYGYTFGSGTRLTVV.

The chain couples TRBV4-2 to TRBJ2-2; D might be TRBD2 (5 bases). The CDR3 spans 15 residues. The V gene lost 1 base and the J gene lost 4 bases, with 10 bases spanning the gap. Per germline, CDR1 LGHNA and CDR2 YNFKEQ. The CDR3 bases are TGTGCCAGCAGCCAAGTCGAGGAGGTCACCGGGGAGCTGTTTTTT. This codes for CASSQVEEVTGELFF.

The V and J genes are TRBV5-1 and TRBJ1-1; TRBD1 agrees at 9 bases. CDR3 length: 15 amino acids. CDR1 SGHRS and CDR2 YFSETQ come from the germline V gene. Trimming took 4 bases from V and 1 from J; bases not matched to a gene: 5. The CDR3 DNA follows: TGCGCCAGCAGCACCGGGACAGGGACGAACACTGAAGCTTTCTTT. Amino acids: CASSTGTGTNTEAFF.

The rearrangement uses TRBV3-1 (or the pseudogene TRBV3-2) and TRBJ2-5; TRBD2 agrees at 7 bases. The V segment lost 1 base and the J segment 1 base; nucleotides outside the gene matches: 6. Germline V gene data show CDR1 as LGHDT and CDR2 as YNNKEL (reference sequence). This CDR3 has 16 residues. The CDR3 DNA reads TGTGCCAGCAGCCAAGGCGGGAGCAACTTCCAAGAGACCCAGTACTTC. Protein: CASSQGGSNFQETQYF.

V is TRBV7-6 and J is TRBJ1-6; D ambiguous. CDR1 and CDR2 from the germline V gene are SGHVS and FNYEAQ. V lost 5 bases to trimming and J lost 16 bases, with 27 bases between them. The CDR3 is made up of 16 amino acids. Here the CDR3 DNA reads TGTGCCAGCAGCCCCCCCGTTACCGACACCCGGAGGCTTCTCCACTTT. Its protein product is CASSPPVTDTRRLLHF.

V and J are TRBV6-6 and TRBJ1-4; TRBD1 is a possible D gene (5 bases). The V gene's germline CDR1 is MNHNY and CDR2 SVGAGI (reference sequence). Trimming took 5 bases from V and 2 from J, leaving 18 bases between them. This CDR3 has 17 residues. The DNA of the CDR3 is TGTGCCAGCAGTCCCCGTGGAGGGGAGGGGACTAATGAAAAACTGTTTTTT. Protein: CASSPRGGEGTNEKLFF.